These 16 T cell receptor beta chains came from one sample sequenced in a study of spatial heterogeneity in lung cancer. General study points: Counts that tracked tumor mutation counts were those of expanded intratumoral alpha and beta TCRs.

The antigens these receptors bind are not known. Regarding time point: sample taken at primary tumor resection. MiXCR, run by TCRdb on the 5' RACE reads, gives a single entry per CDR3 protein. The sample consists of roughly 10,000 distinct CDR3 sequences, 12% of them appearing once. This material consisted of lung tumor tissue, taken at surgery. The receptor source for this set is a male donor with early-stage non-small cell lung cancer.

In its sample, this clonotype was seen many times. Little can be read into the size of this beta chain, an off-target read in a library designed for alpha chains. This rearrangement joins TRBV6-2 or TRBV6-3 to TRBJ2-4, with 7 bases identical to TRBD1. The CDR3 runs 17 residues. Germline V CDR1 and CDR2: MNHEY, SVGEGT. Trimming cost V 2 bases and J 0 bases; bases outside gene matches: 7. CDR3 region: CASSYREGALAKNIQYF. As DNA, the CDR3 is TGTGCCAGCAGTTACCGTGAGGGGGCATTAGCCAAAAACATTCAGTACTTC.

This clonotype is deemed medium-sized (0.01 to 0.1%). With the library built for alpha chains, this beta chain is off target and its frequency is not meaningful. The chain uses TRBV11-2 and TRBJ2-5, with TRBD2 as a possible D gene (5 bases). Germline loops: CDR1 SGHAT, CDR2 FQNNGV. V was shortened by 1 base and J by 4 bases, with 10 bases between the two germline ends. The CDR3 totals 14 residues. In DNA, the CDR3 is TGTGCCAGCAGCTTAGTGGTAGAGGGAGAGACCCAGTACTTC. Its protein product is CASSLVVEGETQYF. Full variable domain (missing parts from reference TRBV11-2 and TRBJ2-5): EAGVAQSPRYKIIEKRQSVAFWCNPISGHATLYWYQQILGQGPKLLIQFQNNGVVDDSQLPKDRFSAERLKGVDSTLKIQPAKLEDSAVYLCASSLVVEGETQYFGPGTRLLVL.

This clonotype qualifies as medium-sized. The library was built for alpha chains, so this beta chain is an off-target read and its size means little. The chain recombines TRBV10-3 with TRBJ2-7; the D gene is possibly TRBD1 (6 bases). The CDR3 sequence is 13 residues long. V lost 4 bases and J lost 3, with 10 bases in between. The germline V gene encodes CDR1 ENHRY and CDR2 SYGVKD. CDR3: CAISGARGYEQYF. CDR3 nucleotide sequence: TGTGCCATCAGTGGAGCCAGGGGCTACGAGCAGTACTTC.

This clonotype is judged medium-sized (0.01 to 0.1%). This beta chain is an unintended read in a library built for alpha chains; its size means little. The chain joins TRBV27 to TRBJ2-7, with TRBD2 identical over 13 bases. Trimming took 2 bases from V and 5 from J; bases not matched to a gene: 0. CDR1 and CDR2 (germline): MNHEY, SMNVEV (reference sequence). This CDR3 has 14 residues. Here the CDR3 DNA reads TGTGCCAGCAGTTTAGGGACTAGCGGGAACGAGCAGTACTTC. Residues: CASSLGTSGNEQYF.

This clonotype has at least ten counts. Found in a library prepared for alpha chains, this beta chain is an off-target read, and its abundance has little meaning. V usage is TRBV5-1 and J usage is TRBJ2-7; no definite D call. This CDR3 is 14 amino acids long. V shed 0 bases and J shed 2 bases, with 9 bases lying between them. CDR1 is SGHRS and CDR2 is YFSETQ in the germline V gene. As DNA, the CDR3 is TGCGCCAGCAGCTTGGGACGGACGACCTACGAGCAGTACTTC. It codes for CASSLGRTTYEQYF. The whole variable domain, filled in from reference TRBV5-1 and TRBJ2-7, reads KAGVTQTPRYLIKTRGQQVTLSCSPISGHRSVSWYQQTPGQGLQFLFEYFSETQRNKGNFPGRFSGRQFSNSRSEMNVSTLELGDSALYLCASSLGRTTYEQYFGPGTRLTVT.

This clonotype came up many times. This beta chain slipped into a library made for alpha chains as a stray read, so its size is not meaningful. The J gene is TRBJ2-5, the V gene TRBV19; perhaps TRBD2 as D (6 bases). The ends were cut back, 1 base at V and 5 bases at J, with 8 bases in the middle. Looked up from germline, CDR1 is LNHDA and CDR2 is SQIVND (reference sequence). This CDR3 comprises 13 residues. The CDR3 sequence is CASSIGGRETQYF. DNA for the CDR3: TGTGCCAGTAGTATAGGTGGGAGGGAGACCCAGTACTTC.

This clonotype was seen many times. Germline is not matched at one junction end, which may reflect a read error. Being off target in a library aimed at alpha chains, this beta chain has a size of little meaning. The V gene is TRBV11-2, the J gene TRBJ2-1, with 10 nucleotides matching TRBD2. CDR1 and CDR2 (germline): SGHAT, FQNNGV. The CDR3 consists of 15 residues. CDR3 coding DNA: TGTGCCAGCAGTTTAGCGGGAGGTTTCCTAAATGAGCAGTTCTTC. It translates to CASSLAGGFLNEQFF.

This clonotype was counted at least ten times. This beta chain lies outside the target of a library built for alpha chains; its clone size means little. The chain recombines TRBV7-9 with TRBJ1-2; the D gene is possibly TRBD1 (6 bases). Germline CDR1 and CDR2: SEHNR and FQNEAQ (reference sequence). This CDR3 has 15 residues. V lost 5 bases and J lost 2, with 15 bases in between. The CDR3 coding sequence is TGTGCCAGCAGCCGAGCCGGACAGACCAACTATGGCTACACCTTC. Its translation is CASSRAGQTNYGYTF.

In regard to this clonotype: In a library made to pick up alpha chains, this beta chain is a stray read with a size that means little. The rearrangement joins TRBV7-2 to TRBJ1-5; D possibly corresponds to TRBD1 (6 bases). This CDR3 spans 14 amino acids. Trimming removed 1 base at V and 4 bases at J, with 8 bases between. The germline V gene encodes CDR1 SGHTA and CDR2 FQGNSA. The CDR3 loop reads CASSLVDSNQPQHF. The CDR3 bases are TGTGCCAGCAGCTTAGTGGACAGTAATCAGCCCCAGCATTTT.

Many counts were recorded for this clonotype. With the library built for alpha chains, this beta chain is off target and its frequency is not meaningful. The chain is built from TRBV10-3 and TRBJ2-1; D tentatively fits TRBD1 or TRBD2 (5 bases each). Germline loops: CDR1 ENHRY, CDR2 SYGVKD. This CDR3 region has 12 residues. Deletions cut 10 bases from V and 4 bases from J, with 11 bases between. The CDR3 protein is CATLGEYNEQFF. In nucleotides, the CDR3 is TGTGCCACACTAGGGGAATACAATGAGCAGTTCTTC.

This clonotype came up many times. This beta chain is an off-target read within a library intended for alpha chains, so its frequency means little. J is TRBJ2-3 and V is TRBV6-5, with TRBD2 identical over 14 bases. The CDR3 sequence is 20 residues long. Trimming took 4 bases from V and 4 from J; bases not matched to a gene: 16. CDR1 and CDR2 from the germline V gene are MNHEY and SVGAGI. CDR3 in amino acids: CASSFSTSGRALWGPDTQYF. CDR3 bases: TGTGCCAGCAGTTTCTCGACTAGCGGGAGGGCCCTCTGGGGACCAGATACGCAGTATTTT.

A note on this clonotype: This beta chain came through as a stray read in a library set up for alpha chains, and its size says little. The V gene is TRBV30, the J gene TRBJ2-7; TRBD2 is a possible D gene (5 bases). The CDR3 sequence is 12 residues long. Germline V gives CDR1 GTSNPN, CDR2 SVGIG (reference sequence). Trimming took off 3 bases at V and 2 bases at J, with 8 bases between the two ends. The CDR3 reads CAWRYGTYEQYF. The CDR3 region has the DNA TGTGCCTGGAGGTACGGGACCTACGAGCAGTACTTC.

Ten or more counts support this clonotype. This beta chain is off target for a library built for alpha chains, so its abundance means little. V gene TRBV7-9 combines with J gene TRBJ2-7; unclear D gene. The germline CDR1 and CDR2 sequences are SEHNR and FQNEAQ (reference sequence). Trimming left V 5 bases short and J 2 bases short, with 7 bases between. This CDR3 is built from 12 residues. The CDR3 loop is CASSPTPYEQYF. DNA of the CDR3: TGTGCCAGCAGCCCGACACCCTACGAGCAGTACTTC.

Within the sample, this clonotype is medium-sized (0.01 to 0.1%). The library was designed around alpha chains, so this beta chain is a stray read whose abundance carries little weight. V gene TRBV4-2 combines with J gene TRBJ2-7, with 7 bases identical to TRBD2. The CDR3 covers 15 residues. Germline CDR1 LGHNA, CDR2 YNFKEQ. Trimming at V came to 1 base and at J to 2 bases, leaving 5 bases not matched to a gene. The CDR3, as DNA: TGTGCCAGCAGCCAAGTTCAAGCGGGACCCTACGAGCAGTACTTC. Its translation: CASSQVQAGPYEQYF.

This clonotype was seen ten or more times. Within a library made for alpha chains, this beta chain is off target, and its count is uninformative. DNA of the CDR3: TGTGCCAGCAGTGAAGAGGAGTTTCAGGGTGAGACCCAGTACTTC. It yields the protein CASSEEEFQGETQYF. The chain has TRBV2 and TRBJ2-5, with D tentatively TRBD1 (5 bases). CDR1 is SNHLY, CDR2 FYNNEI, per germline. V lost 1 base and J lost 5, with 14 bases in between. The CDR3 totals 15 residues.

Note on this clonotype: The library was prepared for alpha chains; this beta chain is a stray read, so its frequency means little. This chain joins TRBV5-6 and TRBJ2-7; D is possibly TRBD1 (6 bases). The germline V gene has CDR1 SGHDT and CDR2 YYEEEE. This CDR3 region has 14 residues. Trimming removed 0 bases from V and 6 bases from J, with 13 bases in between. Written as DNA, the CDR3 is TGTGCCAGCAGCTTGGGCAGGGGATTAAGCGAGCAGTACTTC. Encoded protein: CASSLGRGLSEQYF.